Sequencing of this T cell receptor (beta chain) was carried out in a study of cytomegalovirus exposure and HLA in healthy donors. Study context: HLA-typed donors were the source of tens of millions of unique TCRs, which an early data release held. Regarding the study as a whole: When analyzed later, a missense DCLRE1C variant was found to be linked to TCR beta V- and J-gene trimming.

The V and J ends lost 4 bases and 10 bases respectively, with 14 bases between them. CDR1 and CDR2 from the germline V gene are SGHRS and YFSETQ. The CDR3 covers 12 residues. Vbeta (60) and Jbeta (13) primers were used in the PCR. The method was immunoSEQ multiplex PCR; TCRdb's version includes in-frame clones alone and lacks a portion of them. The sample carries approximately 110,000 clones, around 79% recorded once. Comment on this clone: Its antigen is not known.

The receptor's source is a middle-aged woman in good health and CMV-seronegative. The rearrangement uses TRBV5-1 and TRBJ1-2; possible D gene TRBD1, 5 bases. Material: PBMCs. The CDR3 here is CASSRDGGVYTF. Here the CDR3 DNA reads TGCGCCAGCAGCCGGGACGGGGGTGTCTACACCTTC. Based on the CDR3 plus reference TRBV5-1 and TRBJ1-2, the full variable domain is KAGVTQTPRYLIKTRGQQVTLSCSPISGHRSVSWYQQTPGQGLQFLFEYFSETQRNKGNFPGRFSGRQFSNSRSEMNVSTLELGDSALYLCASSRDGGVYTFGSGTRLTVV.